The sequence of this T cell receptor (beta chain) was determined in a study of T cells in Graves' hyperthyroidism and ophthalmopathy. Amplified TCR beta CDR3 regions derived from RNA transcripts. The HTBI primer set was used in a first-round RT-PCR of the TCR CDR3. TCRdb called the multiplex PCR reads again in MiXCR, with one record for every CDR3 protein. Among a few hundred thousand distinct CDR3 sequences listed, roughly 12% were seen once. This clonotype was counted a few times. This CDR3 comprises 15 residues. V lost 10 bases and J lost 5; bases outside the gene matches: 16. Germline V lookup: CDR1 MNHNS, CDR2 SASEGT.

The V gene is TRBV6-1, the J gene TRBJ1-1; TRBD1 agrees at 7 bases. This clonotype was sampled from a man aged 25-45 years with Graves' hyperthyroidism that later progressed to Graves' ophthalmopathy. Sequences were obtained from blood. For the CDR3, the DNA is TGTGCCACCAAATGGGACAGCCATTGGGGGACTGAAGCTTTCTTT. It is translated as CATKWDSHWGTEAFF.